This TCR beta chain was sequenced in a study of response to subunit inactivated influenza vaccine (dated by TCRdb to between 2017 and 2018). Some background on the complete study: To follow how T cells responded to a trivalent subunit inactivated influenza vaccine, the researchers relied on deep quantitative profiling of the T cell receptor repertoire. The paper as a whole reports these results and caveats: According to the authors, only a limited number of new T cells may be recruited by each seasonal influenza vaccination.

The library was obtained by RT-PCR. The instrument was an Illumina HiSeq 2500. TCRdb passed the public sequencing reads through fastp at Q25 and MiXCR, retaining productive beta sequences. Each entry is one CDR3 protein sequence, shown with its most common DNA and genes. This sample has about 520,000 distinct CDR3 sequences in its table, and 25% of those were observed once. Clones ranked in the top ten supply about 1.9% of the sample. Including cysteine and phenylalanine, the CDR3 has 15 amino acids. Kept here is only the CDR3 DNA, which spans 45 bases and is read in frame from base 1. Trimming accounts for 6 bases at V and 2 bases at J, while the number of junction bases matched to no gene is 9. The germline V gene encodes CDR1 SQVTM and CDR2 ANQGSEA. To note about this clonotype: Its specific antigen is unknown. Per-base qualities were not stored, and no clone one base away is much larger.

Recombination connected TRBV29-1 to TRBJ2-3, and 9 junctional nucleotides match TRBD2. Sequencing used CD4+ T cells sorted from PBMCs, obtained more than 4 days after vaccination. The source of this sequence is a man aged 45-60 years who received an inactivated influenza vaccine. Donor details come from another sample of the same person, matched by shared clones. At the DNA level, the sequence is TGCAGCGTCGGTCTAGCGGGACAGACCACAGATACGCAGTATTTT. It specifies CSVGLAGQTTDTQYF.